These 11 T cell receptor beta chains originate from one sample sequenced in a study of blood T cell repertoires in COVID-19. Sequenced by immunoSEQ multiplex PCR; TCRdb stores in-frame clones only, minus some. This sample has about 48,000 clones, with approximately 90% found just once. What was sequenced was peripheral blood. These receptors came from a woman aged 80 or over with COVID-19, enrolled during active disease.

The genes are TRBV5-1 and TRBJ2-7; possible D gene TRBD1, 6 bases. Germline values: CDR1 SGHRS, CDR2 YFSETQ. Trimming removed 0 bases from V and 0 bases from J, with 10 bases in between. The CDR3 covers 15 residues. The chain's CDR3 is CASSLVGQLSYEQYF. Written as DNA, the CDR3 is TGCGCCAGCAGCTTGGTGGGACAACTCTCCTACGAGCAGTACTTC.

The J gene is TRBJ1-6, the V gene TRBV2; 7 bases align to TRBD1. V was pared by 5 bases and J by 5 bases, with 3 bases of the junction left unmatched. This CDR3 contains 14 residues. Germline V lookup: CDR1 SNHLY, CDR2 FYNNEI. The CDR3 region has the DNA TGTGCCAGCAGTTCGGGGACAGATAATTCACCCCTCCACTTT. As protein: CASSSGTDNSPLHF. Full variable domain (outside the CDR3, taken from reference TRBV2 and TRBJ1-6): EPEVTQTPSHQVTQMGQEVILRCVPISNHLYFYWYRQILGQKVEFLVSFYNNEISEKSEIFDDQFSVERPDGSNFTLKIRSTKLEDSAMYFCASSSGTDNSPLHFGNGTRLTVT.

The chain carries TRBV4-1 and TRBJ2-2; 13 bases are shared with TRBD2. V was pared by 1 base and J by 5 bases, with 4 bases of the junction left unmatched. The CDR3 runs to 17 residues. Looked up from germline, CDR1 is MGHRA and CDR2 is YSYEKL. The CDR3 region is CASSQGGLAGVTGELFF. The CDR3 bases are TGCGCCAGCAGCCAAGGTGGACTAGCGGGAGTTACCGGGGAGCTGTTTTTT.

The chain uses TRBV6-5 and TRBJ2-7; D might be TRBD2 (5 bases). The V gene's germline CDR1 is MNHEY and CDR2 SVGAGI. The CDR3 extends over 14 amino acids. V was trimmed by 1 base and J by 6 bases, leaving 13 bases between them. The CDR3 sequence: CASSYYGGRAEQYF. For the CDR3, the DNA is TGTGCCAGCAGTTACTACGGTGGGAGAGCCGAGCAGTACTTC.

The chain joins TRBV5-1 to TRBJ2-5; 7 bases are shared with TRBD1. The CDR3 sequence is 17 residues long. V lost 2 bases to trimming and J lost 1 base; unmatched junction nucleotides: 11. The germline CDR1 and CDR2 sequences are SGHRS and YFSETQ. CDR3: CASSFGYRGGTQETQYF. The CDR3, as DNA: TGCGCCAGCAGCTTTGGGTACAGGGGTGGCACCCAAGAGACCCAGTACTTC.

The V gene is TRBV2, the J gene TRBJ1-3; D might be TRBD1 (5 bases). V was shortened by 5 bases and J by 0 bases, with 11 bases between the two germline ends. The V gene's germline CDR1 is SNHLY and CDR2 FYNNEI. The CDR3 runs 15 residues. The CDR3 DNA reads TGTGCCAGCAGTCCGACAGACTTCTCTGGAAACACCATATATTTT. It yields the protein CASSPTDFSGNTIYF.

This chain links TRBV7-9 with TRBJ1-5; D remains unclear. Per germline, CDR1 SEHNR and CDR2 FQNEAQ (reference sequence). Trimming removed 1 base at V and 1 base at J, with 14 bases between. This CDR3 has 17 residues. This CDR3 is CASSLVYGVSSNQPQHF. The CDR3 nucleotides are TGTGCCAGCAGCTTAGTATACGGGGTTTCGAGCAATCAGCCCCAGCATTTT.

The table lists this clone with a count of one. This chain connects TRBV4-1 to TRBJ2-7, with TRBD1 matching over 10 bases. With 1 base clipped from V and 7 bases from J, the junction kept 13 bases outside the gene matches. CDR1 is MGHRA, CDR2 YSYEKL, per germline. The length of the CDR3 is 17 residues. In DNA, the CDR3 is TGCGCCAGCAGCCAAGGAGGCTGGACAGGGGGTTTGGGAGAGCAGTACTTC. Protein product: CASSQGGWTGGLGEQYF.

The chain joins TRBV11-3 to TRBJ2-7, with TRBD1 matching over 8 bases. Trimming cost V 5 bases and J 2 bases; bases outside gene matches: 5. The CDR3 runs to 14 residues. Germline V lookup: CDR1 SGHNT, CDR2 YENEEA. CDR3 bases: TGTGCCAGCAGCGGGGACAGGAGACCCTACGAGCAGTACTTC. The encoded protein is CASSGDRRPYEQYF. Variable domain in full (rest from reference TRBV11-3 and TRBJ2-7): EAGVVQSPRYKIIEKKQPVAFWCNPISGHNTLYWYLQNLGQGPELLIRYENEEAVDDSQLPKDRFSAERLKGVDSTLKIQPAELGDSAVYLCASSGDRRPYEQYFGPGTRLTVT.

This rearrangement joins TRBV2 to TRBJ1-5; no clear D. This CDR3 is built from 17 residues. Germline V gene data show CDR1 as SNHLY and CDR2 as FYNNEI. Deletions cut 7 bases from V and 4 bases from J, with 23 bases between. The CDR3 spells CASTGAESASRNQPQHF. The CDR3 nucleotides are TGTGCCAGCACCGGCGCCGAGTCGGCCTCGCGGAATCAGCCCCAGCATTTT.

The V and J genes are TRBV5-1 and TRBJ2-1; 7 positions match TRBD1. CDR3 length: 18 amino acids. Looked up from germline, CDR1 is SGHRS and CDR2 is YFSETQ. The V segment lost 4 bases and the J segment 5 bases; nucleotides outside the gene matches: 18. CDR3 sequence (DNA): TGCGCCAGCAGCCCCCCGCAATCCGGGGACAGAGATGACAATGAGCAGTTCTTC. Translating it yields CASSPPQSGDRDDNEQFF.